The 17 T cell receptor beta chains reported below all come from one sample, sequenced in a study of cytomegalovirus exposure and HLA in healthy donors. Some clones are missing from TCRdb's copy, which holds only in-frame ones; the method was immunoSEQ multiplex PCR. The sample gives 200,000 to 250,000 clones, approximately 80% of which show up once; more than 12% is in the top ten. Sequencing used PBMCs. Every receptor here comes from a young woman in good health and CMV-seropositive.

The rearrangement joins TRBV7-9 to TRBJ2-7; the D is unclear. Trimming left V 11 bases short and J 0 bases short, with 14 bases between. The CDR3 runs 13 residues. Germline V gene sequence: CDR1 SEHNR, CDR2 FQNEAQ (reference sequence). In nucleotides, the CDR3 is TGTGCCCATACCCACGGATCCTCCTACGAGCAGTACTTC. This encodes CAHTHGSSYEQYF. Full variable domain (remainder filled in from reference TRBV7-9 and TRBJ2-7): DTGVSQNPRHKITKRGQNVTFRCDPISEHNRLYWYRQTLGQGPEFLTYFQNEAQLEKSRLLSDRFSAERPKGSFSTLEIQRTEQGDSAMYLCAHTHGSSYEQYFGPGTRLTVT.

This chain links TRBV11-2 with TRBJ2-7, with 11 positions matching TRBD2. This CDR3 comprises 15 residues. Losses at the gene ends were 4 bases for V and 5 bases for J; bases not matched to a gene: 7. Germline values: CDR1 SGHAT, CDR2 FQNNGV. DNA of the CDR3: TGTGCCAGCAGCTACTATAGCGGGAGGGCCCACGAGCAGTACTTC. Its translation is CASSYYSGRAHEQYF.

The genes are TRBV11-2 and TRBJ1-1, with TRBD1 matching 7 bases. Germline trimming cut 5 bases from V and 1 base from J; bases unmatched to any gene: 4. This CDR3 comprises 14 residues. CDR1 SGHAT and CDR2 FQNNGV come from the germline V gene. In nucleotides, the CDR3 is TGTGCCAGCAGCCTTCGACAGGGGAACACTGAAGCTTTCTTT. This translates into CASSLRQGNTEAFF.

This clone was seen a single time. The rearrangement links TRBV25-1 to TRBJ2-1, with D maybe TRBD2 (5 bases). The V and J ends lost 4 bases and 5 bases respectively, with 15 bases between them. Germline CDR1 reads MGHDK; CDR2 reads SYGVNS. CDR3 size: 15 residues. The CDR3 sequence is CASSAVSALDNEQFF. CDR3 DNA: TGTGCCAGCAGTGCCGTTAGCGCCCTAGACAATGAGCAGTTCTTC.

The chain is built from TRBV9 and TRBJ1-3; D unresolved. Per the germline V gene, CDR1 is SGDLS and CDR2 is YYNGEE. V was cut by 5 bases and J by 6 bases, with 12 bases left in between. This CDR3 spans 13 amino acids. The CDR3 loop reads CASRDMTTNTIYF. DNA for the CDR3: TGTGCCAGCAGAGACATGACGACAAACACCATATATTTT.

About this clone itself: This sample includes further DNA sequences coding for the same CDR3. The chain couples TRBV27 to TRBJ1-2; 11 positions agree with TRBD1. Per the germline V gene, CDR1 is MNHEY and CDR2 is SMNVEV (reference sequence). After removal of 5 bases from V and 7 bases from J, the junction contained 9 bases not matched to a gene. The CDR3 spans 15 residues. The CDR3 DNA reads TGTGCCAGCAGTCCCGGACAGGGGGCGGTAGGTGGCTACACCTTC. The encoded protein is CASSPGQGAVGGYTF.

J is TRBJ1-5 and V is TRBV30; 9 bases map to TRBD1. CDR1 is GTSNPN, CDR2 SVGIG, per germline (reference sequence). CDR3 length: 16 residues. With 4 bases clipped from V and 8 bases from J, the junction kept 15 bases outside the gene matches. The CDR3 nucleotides read TGTGCCTGGACTCCCCGGGGGACAGGGCCCTCCGAGCCCCAGCATTTT. Translating gives CAWTPRGTGPSEPQHF. Together with reference TRBV30 and TRBJ1-5, the CDR3 gives the full variable domain: SQTIHQWPATLVQPVGSPLSLECTVEGTSNPNLYWYRQAAGRGLQLLFYSVGIGQISSEVPQNLSASRPQDRQFILSSKKLLLSDSGFYLCAWTPRGTGPSEPQHFGDGTRLSIL.

In regard to this clone: Within the sample, other DNA sequences also encode this same CDR3. The chain has TRBV30 and TRBJ2-5; 10 bases are shared with TRBD2. Unmatched junction bases numbered 4, after V lost 3 bases and J lost 3 bases. The length of the CDR3 is 14 residues. CDR1 is GTSNPN and CDR2 is SVGIG in the germline V gene (reference sequence). CDR3 sequence: CAWSEGLAEETQYF. Here the CDR3 DNA reads TGTGCCTGGAGCGAAGGACTAGCGGAAGAGACCCAGTACTTC.

The chain links TRBV2 to TRBJ2-1; D gene uncertain. V was pared by 10 bases and J by 4 bases, with 14 bases between. Germline values: CDR1 SNHLY, CDR2 FYNNEI. This CDR3 contains 13 residues. DNA for the CDR3: TGTGCCACCCGGACGGCAGCTTACAATGAGCAGTTCTTC. It yields the protein CATRTAAYNEQFF.

This chain connects TRBV6-1 to TRBJ1-2; D is unclear. The CDR3 has 11 amino acids. Trimming removed 1 base at V and 10 bases at J, with 7 bases between. Germline V gives CDR1 MNHNS, CDR2 SASEGT. CDR3 in DNA: TGTGCCAGCAGTGAAGAGACTGCCTACACCTTC. Residues: CASSEETAYTF.

The chain recombines TRBV4-1 with TRBJ1-2; D uncertain. There are 14 residues in the CDR3. The V and J ends lost 0 bases and 4 bases respectively, with 9 bases between them. Germline lookup yields CDR1 MGHRA and CDR2 YSYEKL. CDR3 sequence reads: CASSQDEGSYGYTF. The CDR3 DNA reads as TGCGCCAGCAGCCAAGATGAAGGCAGCTATGGCTACACCTTC.

The chain links TRBV4-1 to TRBJ2-7; D possibly corresponds to TRBD2 (6 bases). The CDR3 is 16 amino acids. V dropped 4 bases and J dropped 3 bases, with 19 bases sitting between them. Looked up from germline, CDR1 is MGHRA and CDR2 is YSYEKL. The CDR3 reads CASSLINRGSSYEQYF. The CDR3 coding sequence is TGCGCCAGCAGCCTTATAAATCGGGGGTCGAGCTACGAGCAGTACTTC.

This clone was detected once. This chain joins TRBV27 and TRBJ2-6; tentatively, D is TRBD2 (5 bases). V was trimmed by 5 bases and J by 0 bases, leaving 8 bases between them. The V gene's germline CDR1 is MNHEY and CDR2 SMNVEV (reference sequence). This CDR3 is built from 15 residues. CDR3: CASSRGTSGANVLTF. In DNA, the CDR3 is TGTGCCAGCAGTCGGGGAACCTCTGGGGCCAACGTCCTGACTTTC.

The V gene is TRBV5-1, the J gene TRBJ2-7, with 8 bases that match TRBD2. The trim removed 0 bases at V and 6 bases at J, leaving 2 bases unmatched. This CDR3 is 13 amino acids long. Germline V CDR1 and CDR2: SGHRS, YFSETQ. The CDR3 protein is CASSLAGGSEQYF. CDR3 DNA sequence: TGCGCCAGCAGCTTGGCGGGAGGGTCCGAGCAGTACTTC.

The chain links TRBV9 to TRBJ1-2, with a tentative D call TRBD1 (5 bases). Trimming removed 3 bases at V and 4 bases at J, with 16 bases between. This CDR3 region has 15 residues. CDR1 and CDR2 (germline): SGDLS, YYNGEE. For the CDR3, the DNA is TGTGCCAGCAGCGGTAATTCCGGGGCGGGCTATGGCTACACCTTC. It specifies CASSGNSGAGYGYTF.

The chain combines TRBV4-3 with TRBJ2-3; tentative D call: TRBD2 (5 bases). V lost 0 bases and J lost 2, with 9 bases in between. Germline CDR1 reads LGHNA; CDR2 reads YSLEER. This CDR3 comprises 15 residues. Here the CDR3 reads CASSQEHGITDTQYF. The CDR3 DNA is TGCGCCAGCAGCCAAGAACACGGGATCACAGATACGCAGTATTTT.

The V gene is TRBV13, the J gene TRBJ1-2; D is possibly TRBD1 (5 bases). CDR1 is PRHDT, CDR2 FYEKMQ, per germline (reference sequence). This CDR3 has 13 amino acids. Deletions cut 4 bases from V and 0 bases from J, with 6 bases between. The CDR3 spells CASSSTANYGYTF. CDR3 nucleotides: TGTGCCAGCAGCTCGACAGCTAACTATGGCTACACCTTC.